This TCR beta chain was identified in a study of blood T cell repertoires in COVID-19. The overall study: Sample material is recorded as cDNA or gDNA derived from T cells, B-cell-depleted T cells, or PBMCs.

Under the authors' procedure: Reference gene primer amplification yielded estimated nucleated cell counts. The assay was immunoSEQ multiplex PCR, and TCRdb's table has in-frame clones only and misses some. The DNA was the basis for D and trimming; V, J and clone size are from that table. This table holds some 260,000 clones, about 90% found once. The sequencing input was peripheral blood. The TCR originated in a man at least 80 years old with acute or convalescent COVID-19.

CDR3 protein: CASRPSQGAGEQFF. CDR3 DNA sequence: TGTGCCAGCAGACCATCTCAGGGGGCAGGTGAGCAGTTCTTC. V is TRBV27 and J is TRBJ2-1; 8 nucleotides align to TRBD1. Losses at the gene ends were 6 bases for V and 9 bases for J; bases not matched to a gene: 10. CDR3 length: 14 residues. In germline, CDR1 is MNHEY, CDR2 SMNVEV (reference sequence).